This entry lists 27 T cell receptor beta chains sequenced from one sample in a study of OX40 agonist ivuxolimab in advanced cancers. Sequenced by immunoSEQ multiplex PCR; TCRdb stores in-frame clones only, minus some. The sample records 30,000 to 40,000 clones, 89% being singletons. The sequenced sample was CD4+ or CD8+ T cells sorted from blood, obtained in a trial of the OX40 agonist ivuxolimab. These receptors all stem from an adult with an advanced solid tumor such as melanoma, head and neck, liver or kidney cancer.

The chain joins TRBV5-6 to TRBJ1-6; possible D gene TRBD1, 5 bases. This CDR3 is 15 amino acids long. CDR1 is SGHDT and CDR2 is YYEEEE in the germline V gene. V was shortened by 2 bases and J by 3 bases, with 9 bases between the two germline ends. The CDR3, as DNA: TGTGCCAGCAGCTTACCGACAGACTATAATTCACCCCTCCACTTT. Protein: CASSLPTDYNSPLHF.

The chain links TRBV4-1 to TRBJ2-7; TRBD2 agrees at 10 bases. Germline V lookup: CDR1 MGHRA, CDR2 YSYEKL. Trimming cost V 4 bases and J 4 bases; bases outside gene matches: 7. The CDR3 is 15 amino acids. CDR3 region: CASSPLAGGTYEQYF. In DNA, the CDR3 is TGCGCCAGCAGCCCCTTAGCGGGGGGTACGTACGAGCAGTACTTC.

The genes are TRBV18 and TRBJ1-1; TRBD1 matches at 7 bases. From germline, CDR1 is KGHSH and CDR2 LQKENI. CDR3 length: 14 amino acids. V shed 4 bases, J shed 6 bases, and the junction held 8 bases outside the gene matches. The CDR3 is CASSQTGLSAEAFF. The CDR3 DNA follows: TGTGCCAGCTCACAGACAGGGCTGTCCGCTGAAGCTTTCTTT.

The rearrangement links TRBV5-1 to TRBJ2-5; D is ambiguous. CDR3 size: 15 residues. Trimming removed 2 bases from V and 2 bases from J, with 13 bases in between. Germline V gene sequence: CDR1 SGHRS, CDR2 YFSETQ. CDR3 amino acids: CASSFELSGQETQYF. DNA of the CDR3: TGCGCCAGCAGCTTCGAATTGAGTGGACAAGAGACCCAGTACTTC.

The rearrangement uses TRBV6-5 and TRBJ2-2, with 7 positions matching TRBD1. The CDR3 spans 15 residues. J lost 6 bases, V lost 6 bases, and 10 bases had no gene match. Germline values: CDR1 MNHEY, CDR2 SVGAGI. The CDR3 protein is CASRLRGGDPGELFF. Here the CDR3 DNA reads TGTGCCAGCAGACTACGAGGGGGCGACCCCGGGGAGCTGTTTTTT.

The rearrangement uses TRBV29-1 and TRBJ2-1, with 12 bases lining up with TRBD2. The length of the CDR3 is 13 residues. Germline lookup yields CDR1 SQVTM and CDR2 ANQGSEA. Trimming at V came to 7 bases and at J to 7 bases, leaving 5 bases not matched to a gene. CDR3 amino acids: CSAWTSGKNEQFF. CDR3 sequence (DNA): TGCAGCGCATGGACTAGCGGGAAAAATGAGCAGTTCTTC.

This sequence joins TRBV10-3 and TRBJ2-5; 9 bases agree with TRBD1. Trimming cost V 3 bases and J 0 bases; bases outside gene matches: 8. The V gene's germline CDR1 is ENHRY and CDR2 SYGVKD. The CDR3 length is 17 residues. In nucleotides, the CDR3 is TGTGCCATCAGTGATGTAGGGACAGGGATCGACCAAGAGACCCAGTACTTC. Its translation: CAISDVGTGIDQETQYF.

This clone has only one observation. CDR3 DNA sequence: TGTGCCAGCAGCTTAGTAGTTCAGGGTGTCACTGAAGCTTTCTTT. Translating it yields CASSLVVQGVTEAFF. This chain links TRBV7-9 with TRBJ1-1; D is possibly TRBD1 (5 bases). V was pared by 1 base and J by 4 bases, with 13 bases between. This CDR3 has 15 amino acids. Germline values: CDR1 SEHNR, CDR2 FQNEAQ (reference sequence).

This clone came up a few times. V gene TRBV7-9 combines with J gene TRBJ1-4; 8 bases line up with TRBD1. The CDR3 runs 15 residues. Germline lookup yields CDR1 SEHNR and CDR2 FQNEAQ (reference sequence). Trimming cost V 5 bases and J 8 bases; bases outside gene matches: 10. This CDR3 reads CASSPFTGGREKLFF. The CDR3, as DNA: TGTGCCAGCAGCCCGTTTACAGGGGGACGCGAAAAACTGTTTTTT.

V and J are TRBV5-1 and TRBJ1-2; 11 nucleotides match TRBD1. Germline CDR1 and CDR2: SGHRS and YFSETQ. The CDR3 is 14 amino acids. The V segment lost 4 bases and the J segment 7 bases; nucleotides outside the gene matches: 6. CDR3 nucleotides: TGCGCCAGCAGCCCAGGACAGGGGGCAGGTGGCTACACCTTC. Protein sequence: CASSPGQGAGGYTF.

The chain has TRBV27 and TRBJ1-1; TRBD1 is a possible D gene (5 bases). V gave up 4 bases and J gave up 3 bases, with 21 bases separating them. CDR3 length: 17 amino acids. Germline V CDR1 and CDR2: MNHEY, SMNVEV (reference sequence). The CDR3 DNA is TGTGCCAGCAGTTCAGGTTATGTGGGGGGGTTGGACACTGAAGCTTTCTTT. Translation gives CASSSGYVGGLDTEAFF.

The rearrangement uses TRBV5-4 and TRBJ1-2; TRBD1 aligns across 9 bases. The trim removed 2 bases at V and 3 bases at J, leaving 2 bases unmatched. The CDR3 runs to 14 residues. Germline loops: CDR1 SGHNT, CDR2 YYREEE (reference sequence). For the CDR3, the DNA is TGTGCCAGCAGCTTACAGGGGGCCGACTATGGCTACACCTTC. It encodes CASSLQGADYGYTF.

The chain is built from TRBV6-1 and TRBJ2-7; D not resolved. The V gene's germline CDR1 is MNHNS and CDR2 SASEGT. This CDR3 has 14 residues. With 0 bases removed from V and 0 bases from J, the gap between germline ends came to 6 bases. Here the CDR3 reads CASSEAGYSYEQYF. Here the CDR3 DNA reads TGTGCCAGCAGTGAAGCCGGCTACTCCTACGAGCAGTACTTC.

The V call is TRBV2, the J call TRBJ2-7; D possibly corresponds to TRBD1 (6 bases). Germline V gene lookup returns CDR1 SNHLY and CDR2 FYNNEI. V dropped 4 bases and J dropped 4 bases, with 17 bases sitting between them. This CDR3 is 15 amino acids long. The CDR3, as DNA: TGTGCCAGCAGTGCGACCGGTGGGGGCGCGTACGAGCAGTACTTC. Protein: CASSATGGGAYEQYF.

The V and J genes are TRBV29-1 and TRBJ1-1; D is ambiguous. Trimming took off 0 bases at V and 5 bases at J, with 7 bases between the two ends. Germline-derived CDR1 and CDR2 are SQVTM and ANQGSEA. CDR3 size: 12 residues. The CDR3 bases are TGCAGCGTTGAAGAGGTTAGGACTGAAGCTTTCTTT. This translates into CSVEEVRTEAFF.

V usage is TRBV7-9 and J usage is TRBJ1-2, with D perhaps TRBD1 (5 bases). Trimming took 0 bases from V and 3 from J, leaving 14 bases between them. The germline V gene has CDR1 SEHNR and CDR2 FQNEAQ (reference sequence). The CDR3 consists of 16 residues. CDR3 protein: CASSLAPQGGDYGYTF. CDR3 in DNA: TGTGCCAGCAGCTTAGCGCCTCAGGGTGGAGACTATGGCTACACCTTC.

The V and J genes are TRBV14 and TRBJ2-1, with 8 bases identical to TRBD2. From germline, CDR1 is SGHDN and CDR2 FVKESK. CDR3 length: 18 amino acids. Trimming took 1 base from V and 2 from J; bases not matched to a gene: 10. CDR3 bases: TGTGCCAGCAGCCAAGGTCTTTCTAGCGGGCTAACCTACAATGAGCAGTTCTTC. Protein: CASSQGLSSGLTYNEQFF.

The chain combines TRBV6-1 with TRBJ1-3; 8 bases line up with TRBD1. V shed 2 bases and J 9 bases; nucleotides not matched to a gene: 9. This CDR3 is built from 15 residues. Germline CDR1 MNHNS, CDR2 SASEGT. In DNA form, the CDR3 reads TGTGCCAGCAGTGAATTAGGGACAGGCGTGGGCACCATATATTTT. Translated: CASSELGTGVGTIYF.

The rearrangement uses TRBV28 and TRBJ1-2, with TRBD1 matching 7 bases. Per the germline V gene, CDR1 is MDHEN and CDR2 is SYDVKM. The CDR3 extends over 15 amino acids. V lost 5 bases, J lost 3 bases, and 9 bases stayed unmatched. CDR3 protein: CASSKTQGVYYGYTF. For the CDR3, the DNA is TGTGCCAGCAGTAAAACTCAGGGGGTTTACTATGGCTACACCTTC.

The count of this clone is one. This sequence joins TRBV18 and TRBJ2-3; weak D call: TRBD2 (5 bases). This CDR3 has 16 residues. Trimming pared 0 bases from V and 0 bases from J, leaving 10 bases between. CDR1 is KGHSH, CDR2 LQKENI, per germline. The CDR3 DNA is TGTGCCAGCTCACCACCGGACGGGATGAGCACAGATACGCAGTATTTT. This gives the protein CASSPPDGMSTDTQYF.

The sample holds one count of this clone. The chain links TRBV27 to TRBJ1-5; D possibly corresponds to TRBD1 (6 bases). The CDR3 has 15 amino acids. The germline V and J ends were trimmed by 1 base and 6 bases, with 13 bases remaining between them. Per the germline V gene, CDR1 is MNHEY and CDR2 is SMNVEV (reference sequence). The CDR3 sequence is CASSLFSGVGQPQHF. The CDR3 bases are TGTGCCAGCAGTTTATTCTCAGGGGTCGGTCAGCCCCAGCATTTT.

The rearrangement joins TRBV19 to TRBJ2-7; no clear D. CDR1 and CDR2 (germline): LNHDA, SQIVND (reference sequence). V was shortened by 6 bases and J by 0 bases, with 9 bases between the two germline ends. The CDR3 spans 13 residues. The CDR3 region is CASSPAPSYEQYF. As DNA, the CDR3 is TGTGCCAGTAGCCCTGCCCCCTCCTACGAGCAGTACTTC.

In its sample, this clone was seen once. V is TRBV5-6 and J is TRBJ1-4, with a tentative D call TRBD1 (5 bases). From germline, CDR1 is SGHDT and CDR2 YYEEEE. There are 15 residues in the CDR3. V was clipped by 4 bases and J by 0 bases, with 10 bases between them. The CDR3 spells CASSVGGTTNEKLFF. CDR3 bases: TGTGCCAGCAGCGTTGGGGGGACAACTAATGAAAAACTGTTTTTT.

V gene TRBV2 combines with J gene TRBJ2-2, with 10 bases identical to TRBD1. The V segment lost 7 bases and the J segment 5 bases; nucleotides outside the gene matches: 4. There are 14 residues in the CDR3. Germline values: CDR1 SNHLY, CDR2 FYNNEI. The CDR3 bases are TGTGCCAGCACGGGACAGGGGTCGACCGGGGAGCTGTTTTTT. Its translation: CASTGQGSTGELFF.

The rearrangement joins TRBV10-3 to TRBJ1-1; D not certain. The V end lost 0 bases, the J end lost 5 bases, and 7 bases lay between the germline ends. CDR1 is ENHRY, CDR2 SYGVKD, per germline. This CDR3 has 13 amino acids. The DNA of the CDR3 is TGTGCCATCAGTGAGTCCACAAGGACTGAAGCTTTCTTT. The encoded protein is CAISESTRTEAFF.

In nucleotides, the CDR3 is TGTGCCAGCTGGGGTGGATGGTACTCAGATACGCAGTATTTT. Translating gives CASWGGWYSDTQYF. The J gene is TRBJ2-3, the V gene TRBV6-4; D ambiguous. The germline gives CDR1 MRHNA, CDR2 SNTAGT. The CDR3 extends over 14 amino acids. V was clipped by 8 bases and J by 4 bases, with 16 bases between them.

The chain recombines TRBV4-1 with TRBJ2-1, with D possibly being TRBD2 (5 bases). Trimming took off 0 bases at V and 2 bases at J, with 8 bases between the two ends. The CDR3 covers 15 residues. The germline V gene encodes CDR1 MGHRA and CDR2 YSYEKL. CDR3 sequence (DNA): TGCGCCAGCAGCCAAGATTCTAGCCCCTACAATGAGCAGTTCTTC. It yields the protein CASSQDSSPYNEQFF.